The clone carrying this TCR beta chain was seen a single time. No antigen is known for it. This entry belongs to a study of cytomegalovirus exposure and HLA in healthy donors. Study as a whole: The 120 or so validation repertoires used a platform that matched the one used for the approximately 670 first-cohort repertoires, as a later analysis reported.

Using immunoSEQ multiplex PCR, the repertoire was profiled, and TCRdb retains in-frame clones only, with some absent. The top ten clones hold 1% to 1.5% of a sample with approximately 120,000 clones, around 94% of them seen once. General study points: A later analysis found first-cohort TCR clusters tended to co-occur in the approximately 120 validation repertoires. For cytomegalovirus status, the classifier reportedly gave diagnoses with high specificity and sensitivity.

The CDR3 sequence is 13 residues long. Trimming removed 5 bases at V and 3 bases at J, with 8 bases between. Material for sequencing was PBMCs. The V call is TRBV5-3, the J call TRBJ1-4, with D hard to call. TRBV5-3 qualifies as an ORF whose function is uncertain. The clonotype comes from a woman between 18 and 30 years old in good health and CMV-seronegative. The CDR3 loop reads CARRRVPNEKLFF. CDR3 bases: TGTGCCAGAAGGAGGGTGCCTAATGAAAAACTGTTTTTT.